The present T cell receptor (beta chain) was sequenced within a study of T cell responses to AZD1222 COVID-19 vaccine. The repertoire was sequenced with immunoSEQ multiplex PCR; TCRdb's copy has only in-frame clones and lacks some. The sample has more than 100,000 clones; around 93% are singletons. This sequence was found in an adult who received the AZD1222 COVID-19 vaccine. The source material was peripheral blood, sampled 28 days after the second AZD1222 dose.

The DNA for the CDR3 is TGCGCCAGCAATACGGGGGATAACGACGAGCAGTACTTC. Protein: CASNTGDNDEQYF. The chain links TRBV5-1 to TRBJ2-7, with D possibly matching TRBD2 (6 bases). Germline loops: CDR1 SGHRS, CDR2 YFSETQ. The CDR3 runs to 13 residues. V was cut by 6 bases and J by 5 bases, with 15 bases left in between.